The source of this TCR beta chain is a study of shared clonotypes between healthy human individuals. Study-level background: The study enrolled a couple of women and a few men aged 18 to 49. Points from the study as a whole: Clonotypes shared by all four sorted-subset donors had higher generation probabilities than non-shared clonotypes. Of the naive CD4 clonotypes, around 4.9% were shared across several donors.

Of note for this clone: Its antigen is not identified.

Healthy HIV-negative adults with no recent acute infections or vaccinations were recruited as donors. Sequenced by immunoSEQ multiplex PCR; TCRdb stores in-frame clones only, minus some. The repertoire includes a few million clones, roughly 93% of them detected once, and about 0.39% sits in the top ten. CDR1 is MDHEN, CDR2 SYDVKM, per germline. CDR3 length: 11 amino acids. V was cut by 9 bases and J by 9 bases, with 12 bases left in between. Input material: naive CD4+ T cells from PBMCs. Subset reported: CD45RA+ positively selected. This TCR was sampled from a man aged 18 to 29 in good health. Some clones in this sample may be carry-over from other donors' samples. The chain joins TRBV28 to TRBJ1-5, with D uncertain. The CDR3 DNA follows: TGTGCCAGTGGGAGCGTCCGGCCCCAGCATTTT. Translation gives CASGSVRPQHF.